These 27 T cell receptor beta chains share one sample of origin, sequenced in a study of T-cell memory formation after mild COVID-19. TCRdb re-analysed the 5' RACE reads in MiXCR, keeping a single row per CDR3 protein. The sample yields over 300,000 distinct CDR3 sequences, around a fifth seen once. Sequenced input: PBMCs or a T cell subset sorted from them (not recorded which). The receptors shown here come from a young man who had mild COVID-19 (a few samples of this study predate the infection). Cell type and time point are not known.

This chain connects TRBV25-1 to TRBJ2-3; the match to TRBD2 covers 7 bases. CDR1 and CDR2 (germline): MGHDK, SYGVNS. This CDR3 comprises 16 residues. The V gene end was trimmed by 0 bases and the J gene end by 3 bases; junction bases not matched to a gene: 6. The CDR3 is CASSEYGAGVTDTQYF. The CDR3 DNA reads TGTGCCAGCAGTGAATATGGGGCGGGGGTAACAGATACGCAGTATTTT.

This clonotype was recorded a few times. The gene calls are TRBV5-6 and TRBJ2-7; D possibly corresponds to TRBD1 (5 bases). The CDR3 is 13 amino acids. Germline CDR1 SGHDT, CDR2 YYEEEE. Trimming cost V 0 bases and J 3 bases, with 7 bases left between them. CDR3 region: CASSLAGRYEQYV. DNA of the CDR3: TGTGCCAGCAGCTTGGCAGGGCGCTACGAGCAGTACGTC.

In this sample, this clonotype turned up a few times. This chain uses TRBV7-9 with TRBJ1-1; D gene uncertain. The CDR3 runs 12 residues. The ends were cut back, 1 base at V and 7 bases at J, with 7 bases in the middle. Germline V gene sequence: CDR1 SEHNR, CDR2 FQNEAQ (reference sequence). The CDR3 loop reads CASSLDRIEAFF. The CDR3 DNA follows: TGTGCCAGCAGCTTAGATCGGATTGAAGCTTTCTTT.

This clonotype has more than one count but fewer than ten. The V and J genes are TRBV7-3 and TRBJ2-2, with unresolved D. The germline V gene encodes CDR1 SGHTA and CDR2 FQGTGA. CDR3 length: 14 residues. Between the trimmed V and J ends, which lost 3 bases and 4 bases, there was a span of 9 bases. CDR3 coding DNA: TGTGCCAGCAGCTTCGCACACCTCACCGGGGAGCTGTTTTTT. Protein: CASSFAHLTGELFF.

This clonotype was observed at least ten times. DNA of the CDR3: TGTGCCAGTAGTGTCGGGACACTACTTACGCAGTTCTTC. This codes for CASSVGTLLTQFF. The rearrangement joins TRBV19 to TRBJ2-1; the D gene is possibly TRBD1 (6 bases). CDR3 length equals 13 residues. Germline V CDR1 and CDR2: LNHDA, SQIVND (reference sequence). With 5 bases removed from V and 12 bases from J, the gap between germline ends came to 17 bases. Full variable domain (missing parts from reference TRBV19 and TRBJ2-1): DGGITQSPKYLFRKEGQNVTLSCEQNLNHDAMYWYRQDPGQGLRLIYYSQIVNDFQKGDIAEGYSVSREKKESFPLTVTSAQKNPTAFYLCASSVGTLLTQFFGPGTRLTVL.

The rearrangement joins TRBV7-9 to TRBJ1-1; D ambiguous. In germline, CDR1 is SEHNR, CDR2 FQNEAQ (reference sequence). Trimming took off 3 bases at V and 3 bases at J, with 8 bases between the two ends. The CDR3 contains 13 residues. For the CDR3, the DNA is TGTGCCAGCAGCTTCGTTTCGTACACTGAAGCTTTCTTT. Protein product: CASSFVSYTEAFF.

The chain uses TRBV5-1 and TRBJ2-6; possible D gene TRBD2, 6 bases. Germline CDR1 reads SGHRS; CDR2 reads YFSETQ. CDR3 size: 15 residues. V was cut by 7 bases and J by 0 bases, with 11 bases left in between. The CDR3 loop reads CASRLGSSGANVLTF. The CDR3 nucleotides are TGCGCCAGCCGGCTCGGGAGCTCTGGGGCCAACGTCCTGACTTTC.

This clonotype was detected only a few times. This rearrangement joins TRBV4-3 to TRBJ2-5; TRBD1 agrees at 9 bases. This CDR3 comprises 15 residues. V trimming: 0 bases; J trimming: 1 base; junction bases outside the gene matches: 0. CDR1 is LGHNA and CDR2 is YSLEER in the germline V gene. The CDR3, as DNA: TGCGCCAGCAGCCAAGAGGACAGGGGCCAAGAGACCCAGTACTTC. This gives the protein CASSQEDRGQETQYF.

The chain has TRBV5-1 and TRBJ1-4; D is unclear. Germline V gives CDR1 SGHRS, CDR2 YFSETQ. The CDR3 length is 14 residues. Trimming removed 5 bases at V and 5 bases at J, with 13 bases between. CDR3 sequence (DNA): TGCGCCAGCAGGGTAGTCGGCTTCAATGAAAAACTGTTTTTT. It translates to CASRVVGFNEKLFF.

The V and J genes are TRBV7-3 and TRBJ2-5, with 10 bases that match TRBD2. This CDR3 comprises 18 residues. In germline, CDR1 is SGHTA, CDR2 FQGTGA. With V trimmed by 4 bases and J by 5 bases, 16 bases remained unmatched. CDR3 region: CASSSGTSVGAFFETQYF. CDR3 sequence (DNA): TGTGCCAGCAGCTCCGGGACTAGCGTGGGGGCTTTTTTTGAGACCCAGTACTTC.

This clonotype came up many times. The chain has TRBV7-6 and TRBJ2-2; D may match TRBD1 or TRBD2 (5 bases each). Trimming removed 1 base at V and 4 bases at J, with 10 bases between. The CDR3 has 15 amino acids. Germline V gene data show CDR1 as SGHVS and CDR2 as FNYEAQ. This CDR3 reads CASSLVRGVTGELFF. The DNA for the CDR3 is TGTGCCAGCAGCTTAGTGAGGGGCGTCACCGGGGAGCTGTTTTTT.

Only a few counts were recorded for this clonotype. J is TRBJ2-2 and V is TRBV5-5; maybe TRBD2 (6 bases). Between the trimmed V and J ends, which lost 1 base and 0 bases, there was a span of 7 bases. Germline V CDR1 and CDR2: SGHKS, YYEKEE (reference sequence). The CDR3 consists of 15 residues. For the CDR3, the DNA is TGTGCCAGCAGCTTGTGGGGGGCGAACACCGGGGAGCTGTTTTTT. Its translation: CASSLWGANTGELFF.

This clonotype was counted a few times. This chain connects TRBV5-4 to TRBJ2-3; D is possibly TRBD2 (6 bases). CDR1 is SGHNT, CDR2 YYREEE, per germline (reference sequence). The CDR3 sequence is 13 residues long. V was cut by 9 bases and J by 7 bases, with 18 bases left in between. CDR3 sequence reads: CATLGGAGNTQYF. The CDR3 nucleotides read TGTGCCACCCTCGGAGGGGCCGGGAATACGCAGTATTTT.

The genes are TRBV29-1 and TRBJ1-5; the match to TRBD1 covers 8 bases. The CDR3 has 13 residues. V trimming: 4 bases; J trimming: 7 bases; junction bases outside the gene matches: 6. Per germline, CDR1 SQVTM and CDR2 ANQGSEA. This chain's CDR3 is CSVADRGGQPQHF. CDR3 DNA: TGCAGCGTTGCAGACAGGGGAGGACAGCCCCAGCATTTT.

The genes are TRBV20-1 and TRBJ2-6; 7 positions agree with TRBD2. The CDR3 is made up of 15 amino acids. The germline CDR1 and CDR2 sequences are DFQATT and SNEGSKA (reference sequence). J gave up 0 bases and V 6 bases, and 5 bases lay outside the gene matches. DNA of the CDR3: TGCAGTGCACTAGCGTCGAGCTCTGGGGCCAACGTCCTGACTTTC. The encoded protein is CSALASSSGANVLTF.

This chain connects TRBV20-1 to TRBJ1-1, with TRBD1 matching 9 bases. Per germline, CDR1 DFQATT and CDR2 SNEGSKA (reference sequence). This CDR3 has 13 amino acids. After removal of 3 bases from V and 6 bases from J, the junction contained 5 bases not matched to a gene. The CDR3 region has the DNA TGCAGTGCTAGGTCGGACAGGGGTGCTGAAGCTTTCTTT. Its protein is CSARSDRGAEAFF.

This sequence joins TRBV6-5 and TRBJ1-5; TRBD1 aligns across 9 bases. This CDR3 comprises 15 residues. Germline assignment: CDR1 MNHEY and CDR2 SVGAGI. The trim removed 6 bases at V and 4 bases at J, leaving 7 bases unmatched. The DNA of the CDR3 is TGTGCCAGCAGCTACGGACAGGGGTGGAATCAGCCCCAGCATTTT. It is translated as CASSYGQGWNQPQHF.

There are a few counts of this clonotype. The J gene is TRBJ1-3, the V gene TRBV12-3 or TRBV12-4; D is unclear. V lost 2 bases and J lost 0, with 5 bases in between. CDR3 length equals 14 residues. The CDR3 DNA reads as TGTGCCAGCAGTTTATGGGACTCTGGAAACACCATATATTTT. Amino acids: CASSLWDSGNTIYF.

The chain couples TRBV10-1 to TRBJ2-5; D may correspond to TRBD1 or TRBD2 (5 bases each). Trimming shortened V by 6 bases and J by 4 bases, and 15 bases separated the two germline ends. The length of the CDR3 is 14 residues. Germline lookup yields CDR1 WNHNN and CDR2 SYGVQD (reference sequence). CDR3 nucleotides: TGCGCCAGCAGAGGGAAACAGGCGGGAGAGACCCAGTACTTC. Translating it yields CASRGKQAGETQYF.

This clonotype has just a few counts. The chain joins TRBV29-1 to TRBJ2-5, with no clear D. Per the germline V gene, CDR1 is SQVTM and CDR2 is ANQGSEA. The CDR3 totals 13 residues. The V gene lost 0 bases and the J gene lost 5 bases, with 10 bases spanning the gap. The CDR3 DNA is TGCAGCGTTGAAGAAGGTAGAAGGGAGACCCAGTACTTC. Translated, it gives CSVEEGRRETQYF.

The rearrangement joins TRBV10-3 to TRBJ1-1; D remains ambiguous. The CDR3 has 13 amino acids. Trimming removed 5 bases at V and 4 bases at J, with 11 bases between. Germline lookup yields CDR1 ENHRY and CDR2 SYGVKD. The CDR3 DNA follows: TGTGCCATCAGTTACCAGACAAGCACTGAAGCTTTCTTT. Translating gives CAISYQTSTEAFF.

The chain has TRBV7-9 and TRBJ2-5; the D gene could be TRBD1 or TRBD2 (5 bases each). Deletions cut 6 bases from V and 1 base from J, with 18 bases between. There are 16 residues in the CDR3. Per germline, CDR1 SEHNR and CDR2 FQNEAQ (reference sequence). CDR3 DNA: TGTGCCAGCAGTGGTTCGTCCGGGACGCCCCAAGAGACCCAGTACTTC. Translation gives CASSGSSGTPQETQYF.

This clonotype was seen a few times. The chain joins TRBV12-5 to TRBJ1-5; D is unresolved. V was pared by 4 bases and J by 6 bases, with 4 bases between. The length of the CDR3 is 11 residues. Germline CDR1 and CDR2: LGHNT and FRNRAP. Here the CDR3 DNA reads TGTGCTAGTGGTTACCTTCAGCCCCAGCATTTT. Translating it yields CASGYLQPQHF.

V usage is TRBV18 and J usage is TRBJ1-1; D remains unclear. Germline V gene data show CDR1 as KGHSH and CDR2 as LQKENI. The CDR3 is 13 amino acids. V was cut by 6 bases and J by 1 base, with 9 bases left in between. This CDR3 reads CASSPVRNTEAFF. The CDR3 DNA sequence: TGTGCCAGCTCCCCGGTCAGGAACACTGAAGCTTTCTTT.

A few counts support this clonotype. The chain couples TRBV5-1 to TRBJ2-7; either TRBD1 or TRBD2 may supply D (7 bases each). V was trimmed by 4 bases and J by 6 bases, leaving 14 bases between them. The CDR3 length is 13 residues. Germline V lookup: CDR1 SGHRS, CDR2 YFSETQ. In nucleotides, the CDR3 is TGCGCCAGCAGCGCCACAGGGGAGGGCGAGCAGTACGTC. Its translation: CASSATGEGEQYV.

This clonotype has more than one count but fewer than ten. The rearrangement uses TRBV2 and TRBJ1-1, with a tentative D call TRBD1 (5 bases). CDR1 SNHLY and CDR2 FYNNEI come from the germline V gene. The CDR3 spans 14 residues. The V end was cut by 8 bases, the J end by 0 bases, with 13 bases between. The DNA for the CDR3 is TGTGCCAGCTCTTGGGACGTCTTGAACACTGAAGCTTTCTTT. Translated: CASSWDVLNTEAFF.

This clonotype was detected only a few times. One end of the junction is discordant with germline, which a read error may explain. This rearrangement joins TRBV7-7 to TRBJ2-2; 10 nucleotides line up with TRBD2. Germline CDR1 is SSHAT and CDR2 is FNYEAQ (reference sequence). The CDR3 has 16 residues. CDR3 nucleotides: TGTGCTAGCAGCTTAAATAGCGGGGGGAGCACCGGGGAGCTGTTTTTT. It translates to CASSLNSGGSTGELFF. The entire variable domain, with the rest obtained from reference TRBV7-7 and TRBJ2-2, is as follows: GAGVSQSPRYKVTKRGQDVTLRCDPISSHATLYWYQQALGQGPEFLTYFNYEAQPDKSGLPSDRFSAERPEGSISTLTIQRTEQRDSAMYRCASSLNSGGSTGELFFGEGSRLTVL.